Listed below are T cell receptor beta chains from one sample, sequenced in a study of CD8 T cells in Susac syndrome. MiXCR, run by TCRdb on the immunoSEQ multiplex PCR reads, gives a single entry per CDR3 protein. The sample has some 200,000 distinct CDR3 sequences; about 91% are singletons. The sequencing input was CD4+ T cells from PBMCs. The origin of the receptors is a human donor with Susac syndrome. Both conserved end residues are part of each CDR3. D genes are given only for firm matches. Clone size is not always given. Where it is, it says once, few, many or a class for expanded clones.

v_call	d_call	j_call	clone_size	cdr3_aa	cdr3_nt
TRBV20-1	TRBD2	TRBJ2-4	once	CSAISGTIAKNIQYF	TGCAGTGCTATTAGCGGGACGATAGCCAAAAACATTCAGTACTTC
TRBV5-1	TRBD2	TRBJ2-3	NA	CASSENSGGPDTQYF	TGCGCCAGCAGCGAAAATAGCGGGGGCCCAGATACGCAGTATTTT
TRBV28	NA	TRBJ2-5	NA	CASSSTPQETQYF	TGTGCCAGCAGTTCGACACCCCAAGAGACCCAGTACTTC
TRBV3-1	NA	TRBJ2-5	NA	CASSQLQETQYF	TGTGCCAGCAGCCAGTTACAAGAGACCCAGTACTTC
TRBV5-4	NA	TRBJ1-3	NA	CASSLWGASGNTIYF	TGTGCCAGCAGCTTGTGGGGGGCCTCTGGAAACACCATATATTTT
TRBV18	TRBD1	TRBJ2-2	NA	CASSPEGASGLTGELFF	TGTGCCAGCTCACCAGAGGGGGCCTCTGGACTCACCGGGGAGCTGTTTTTT
TRBV4-1	NA	TRBJ2-3	NA	CASSHFTDTQYF	TGCGCCAGCAGCCACTTCACAGATACGCAGTATTTT
TRBV20-1	NA	TRBJ2-1	NA	CSASGQGLPYNEQFF	TGCAGTGCTAGTGGTCAGGGTTTGCCCTACAATGAGCAGTTCTTC
TRBV2	NA	TRBJ2-1	NA	CASGDPTYNEQFF	TGTGCCAGCGGGGACCCCACGTACAATGAGCAGTTCTTC
TRBV3-1	NA	TRBJ2-4	NA	CASSQGALVAKNIQYF	TGTGCCAGCAGCCAAGGAGCTTTGGTAGCCAAAAACATTCAGTACTTC
TRBV7-9	TRBD1	TRBJ1-3	NA	CANRRQGAGNTIYF	TGTGCCAACCGAAGACAGGGTGCTGGAAACACCATATATTTT
TRBV5-1	TRBD1	TRBJ1-1	NA	CASSGTGGSNTEAFF	TGCGCCAGCAGCGGGACAGGGGGATCGAACACTGAAGCTTTCTTT
TRBV18	NA	TRBJ2-7	NA	CASSQEDWSSYEQYF	TGTGCCAGCTCACAAGAGGATTGGAGCTCCTACGAGCAGTACTTC
TRBV14	NA	TRBJ1-1	NA	CASSHYEAAFF	TGTGCCAGCAGCCATTACGAGGCAGCTTTCTTT
TRBV4-1	NA	TRBJ1-3	NA	CASSQAGATGNTIYF	TGCGCCAGCAGCCAAGCAGGGGCTACTGGAAACACCATATATTTT
TRBV19	TRBD1	TRBJ2-2	NA	CASIDRVSTGELFF	TGTGCCAGTATCGACAGGGTCAGCACCGGGGAGCTGTTTTTT
TRBV5-6	TRBD2	TRBJ2-2	NA	CASSLRASGRRTGELFF	TGTGCCAGCAGCTTGCGGGCTAGCGGGAGGCGGACCGGGGAGCTGTTTTTT